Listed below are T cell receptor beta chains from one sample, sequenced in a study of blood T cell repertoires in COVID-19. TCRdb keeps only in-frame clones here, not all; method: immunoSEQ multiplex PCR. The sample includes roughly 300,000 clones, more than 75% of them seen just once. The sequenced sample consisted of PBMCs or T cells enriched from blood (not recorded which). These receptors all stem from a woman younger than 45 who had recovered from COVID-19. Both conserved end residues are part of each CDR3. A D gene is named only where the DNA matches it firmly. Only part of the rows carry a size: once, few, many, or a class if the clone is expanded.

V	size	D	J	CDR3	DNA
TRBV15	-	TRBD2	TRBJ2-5	CATSRGRGAQETQYF	TGTGCCACCAGCAGAGGGCGGGGGGCCCAAGAGACCCAGTACTTC
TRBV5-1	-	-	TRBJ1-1	CASSSQGMNTEAFF	TGCGCCAGCAGCTCCCAGGGCATGAACACTGAAGCTTTCTTT
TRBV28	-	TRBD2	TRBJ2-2	CASRTSGGPTGELFF	TGTGCCAGCAGAACTAGCGGGGGGCCCACCGGGGAGCTGTTTTTT
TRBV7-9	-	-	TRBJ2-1	CASRPLRPGDNEQFF	TGTGCCAGCAGACCACTTCGACCGGGGGACAATGAGCAGTTCTTC
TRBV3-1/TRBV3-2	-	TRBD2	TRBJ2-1	CASSQVRQGGLGNEQFF	TGTGCCAGCAGCCAAGTCAGGCAGGGAGGGCTAGGGAATGAGCAGTTCTTC
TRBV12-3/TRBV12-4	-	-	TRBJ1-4	CASSFGGEKLFF	TGTGCCAGCAGTTTCGGGGGGGAAAAACTGTTTTTT
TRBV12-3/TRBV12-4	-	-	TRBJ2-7	CASSPPGYEQYF	TGTGCCAGCAGTCCCCCAGGCTACGAGCAGTACTTC
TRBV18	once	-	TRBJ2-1	CASSRRDFYNEQFF	TGTGCCAGCTCGCGACGGGACTTTTACAATGAGCAGTTCTTC
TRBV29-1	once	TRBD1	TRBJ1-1	CSGGQLLNTEAFF	TGCAGCGGGGGACAGCTCTTGAACACTGAAGCTTTCTTT
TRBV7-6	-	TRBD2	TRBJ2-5	CASSLGIGGYQETQYF	TGTGCCAGCAGCTTAGGGATCGGGGGGTACCAAGAGACCCAGTACTTC
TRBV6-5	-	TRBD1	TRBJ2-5	CASSIPGQGETQYF	TGTGCCAGCAGCATTCCGGGACAGGGAGAGACCCAGTACTTC
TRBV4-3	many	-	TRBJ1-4	CASSRKEADNEKLFF	TGCGCCAGCAGCCGCAAGGAGGCGGATAATGAAAAACTGTTTTTT
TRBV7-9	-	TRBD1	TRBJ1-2	CASSLVGQGAAGGGYTF	TGTGCCAGCAGCTTAGTTGGACAGGGGGCTGCTGGGGGTGGCTACACCTTC
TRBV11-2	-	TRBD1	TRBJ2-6	CASSSQGAGANVLTF	TGTGCCAGCAGCTCACAGGGGGCTGGGGCCAACGTCCTGACTTTC
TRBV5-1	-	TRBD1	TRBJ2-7	CASSLGQGAFTYEQYF	TGCGCCAGCAGCCTGGGACAGGGGGCATTTACCTACGAGCAGTACTTC
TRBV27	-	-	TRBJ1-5	CASSLTGSNQPQHF	TGTGCCAGCAGTCTGACAGGTAGCAATCAGCCCCAGCATTTT
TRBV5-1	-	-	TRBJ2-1	CASSLVPGWRNEQFF	TGCGCCAGCAGCTTGGTTCCGGGGTGGAGGAATGAGCAGTTCTTC
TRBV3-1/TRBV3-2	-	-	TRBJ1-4	CASSQGFQKEKLFF	TGTGCCAGCAGCCAAGGTTTCCAGAAGGAAAAACTGTTTTTT
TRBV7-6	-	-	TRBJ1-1	CASSLEVGVNTEAFF	TGTGCCAGCAGCTTAGAGGTAGGGGTGAACACTGAAGCTTTCTTT
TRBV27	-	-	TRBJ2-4	CASSLWGLQAKNIQYF	TGTGCCAGCAGTTTGTGGGGACTCCAAGCCAAAAACATTCAGTACTTC
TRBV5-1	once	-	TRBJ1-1	CASSPPGQNTEAFF	TGCGCCAGCAGCCCGCCGGGTCAGAACACTGAAGCTTTCTTT
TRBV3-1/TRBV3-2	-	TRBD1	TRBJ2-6	CASSQRQGVAGANVLTF	TGTGCCAGCAGCCAAAGACAGGGGGTGGCCGGGGCCAACGTCCTGACTTTC
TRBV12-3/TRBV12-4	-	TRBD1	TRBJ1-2	CASSLGQVLGYTF	TGTGCCAGCAGTTTGGGACAGGTGCTCGGCTACACCTTC
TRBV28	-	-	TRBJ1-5	CASSLSGTHQPQHF	TGTGCCAGCAGTCTTTCCGGGACACACCAGCCCCAGCATTTT
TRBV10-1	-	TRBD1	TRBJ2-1	CASSEETGSGEQFF	TGCGCCAGCAGTGAGGAGACAGGGAGCGGTGAGCAGTTCTTC
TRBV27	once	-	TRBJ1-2	CASSLRSGLNYGYTF	TGTGCCAGCAGTTTAAGGTCAGGACTTAACTATGGCTACACCTTC
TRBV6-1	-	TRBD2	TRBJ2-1	CASSAPTSGGPFGYNEQFF	TGTGCCAGCAGTGCCCCGACTAGCGGGGGCCCCTTTGGATACAATGAGCAGTTCTTC
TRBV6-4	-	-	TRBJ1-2	CASKLGGESSGYTF	TGTGCCAGCAAACTGGGGGGAGAGTCTAGTGGCTACACCTTC
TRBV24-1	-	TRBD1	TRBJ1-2	CATSDAGTGDGYTF	TGTGCCACCAGTGATGCCGGGACAGGGGACGGCTACACCTTC
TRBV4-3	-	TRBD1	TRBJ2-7	CASSQGVPRTGEDEQYF	TGCGCCAGCAGCCAAGGAGTTCCGAGGACAGGGGAGGACGAGCAGTACTTC